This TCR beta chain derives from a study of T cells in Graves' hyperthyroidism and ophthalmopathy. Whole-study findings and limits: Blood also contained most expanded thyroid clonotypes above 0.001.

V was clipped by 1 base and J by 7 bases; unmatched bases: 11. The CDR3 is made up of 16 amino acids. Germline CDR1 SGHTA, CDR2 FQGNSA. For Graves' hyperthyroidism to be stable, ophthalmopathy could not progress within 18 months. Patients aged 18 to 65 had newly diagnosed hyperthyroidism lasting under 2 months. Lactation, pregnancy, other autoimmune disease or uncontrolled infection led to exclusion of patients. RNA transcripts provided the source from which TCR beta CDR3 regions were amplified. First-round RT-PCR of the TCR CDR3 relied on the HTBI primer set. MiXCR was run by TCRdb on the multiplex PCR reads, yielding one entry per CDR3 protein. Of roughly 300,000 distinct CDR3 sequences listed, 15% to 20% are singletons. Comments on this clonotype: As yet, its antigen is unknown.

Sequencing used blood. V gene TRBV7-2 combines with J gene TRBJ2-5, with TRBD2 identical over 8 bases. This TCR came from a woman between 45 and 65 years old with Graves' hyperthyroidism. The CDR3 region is CASSLVGGGTLGTQYF. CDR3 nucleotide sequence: TGTGCCAGCAGCTTAGTCGGGGGGGGAACCTTGGGGACCCAGTACTTC.